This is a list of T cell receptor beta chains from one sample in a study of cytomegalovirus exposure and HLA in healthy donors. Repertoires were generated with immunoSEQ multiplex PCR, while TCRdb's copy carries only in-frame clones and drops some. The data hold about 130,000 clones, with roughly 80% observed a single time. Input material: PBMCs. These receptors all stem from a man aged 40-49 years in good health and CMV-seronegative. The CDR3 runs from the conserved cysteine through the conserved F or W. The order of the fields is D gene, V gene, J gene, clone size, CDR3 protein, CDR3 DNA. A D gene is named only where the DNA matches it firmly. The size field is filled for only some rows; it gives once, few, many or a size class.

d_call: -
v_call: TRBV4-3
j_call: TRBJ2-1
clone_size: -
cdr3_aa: CASSQQGHDNYNEQFF
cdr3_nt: TGCGCCAGCAGCCAGCAGGGTCACGACAACTACAATGAGCAGTTCTTC

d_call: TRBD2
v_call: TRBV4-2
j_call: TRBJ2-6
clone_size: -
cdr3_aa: CASSQDTSGQGANVLTF
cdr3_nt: TGTGCCAGCAGCCAAGATACTAGCGGGCAAGGGGCCAACGTCCTGACTTTC

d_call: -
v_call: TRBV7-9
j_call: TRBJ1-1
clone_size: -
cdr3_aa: CASSPTGAEAFF
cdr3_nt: TGTGCCAGCAGCCCGACGGGGGCTGAAGCTTTCTTT

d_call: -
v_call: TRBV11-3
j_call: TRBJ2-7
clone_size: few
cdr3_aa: CASSLGLGVESYEQYF
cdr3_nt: TGTGCCAGCAGCTTAGGGCTCGGGGTAGAGTCCTACGAGCAGTACTTC

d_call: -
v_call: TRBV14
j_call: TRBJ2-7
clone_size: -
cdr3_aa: CASSLNAQGNEQYF
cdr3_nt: TGTGCCAGCAGCCTAAATGCGCAGGGCAACGAGCAGTACTTC

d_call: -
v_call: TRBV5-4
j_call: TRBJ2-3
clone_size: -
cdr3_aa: CASSLPQALTDTQYF
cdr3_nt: TGTGCCAGCAGCTTGCCTCAGGCCCTCACAGATACGCAGTATTTT

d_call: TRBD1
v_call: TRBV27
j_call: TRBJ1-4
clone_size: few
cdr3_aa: CASSLQTSIQGAIGTPTNEKLFF
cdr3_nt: TGTGCCAGCAGTTTACAAACCTCAATCCAGGGGGCTATAGGTACACCAACTAATGAAAAACTGTTTTTT

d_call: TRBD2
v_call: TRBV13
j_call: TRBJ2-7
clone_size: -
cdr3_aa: CASSLGLAGYYEQYF
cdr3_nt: TGTGCCAGCAGCCTTGGTCTAGCGGGGTACTACGAGCAGTACTTC

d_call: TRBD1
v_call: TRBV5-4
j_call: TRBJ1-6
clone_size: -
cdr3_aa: CASRTGQDYSPLHF
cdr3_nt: TGTGCCAGCAGAACGGGACAGGACTATTCACCCCTCCACTTT

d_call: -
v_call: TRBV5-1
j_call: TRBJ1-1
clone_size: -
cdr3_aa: CASKTDLNTEAFF
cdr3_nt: TGCGCCAGCAAGACAGATCTGAACACTGAAGCTTTCTTT

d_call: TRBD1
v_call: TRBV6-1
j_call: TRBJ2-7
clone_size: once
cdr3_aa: CASSEEGTGSYEQYF
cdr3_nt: TGTGCCAGCAGTGAAGAAGGGACAGGTTCCTACGAGCAGTACTTC

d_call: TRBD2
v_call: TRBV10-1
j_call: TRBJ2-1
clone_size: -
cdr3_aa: CASSEAQLAGDYNEQFF
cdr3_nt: TGCGCCAGCAGTGAGGCGCAACTAGCGGGGGATTACAATGAGCAGTTCTTC

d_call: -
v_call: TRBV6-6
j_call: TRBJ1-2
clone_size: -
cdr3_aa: CASSPGSNYGYTF
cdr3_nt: TGTGCCAGCAGTCCCGGGTCTAACTATGGCTACACCTTC

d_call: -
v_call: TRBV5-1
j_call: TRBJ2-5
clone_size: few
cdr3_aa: CASSSPEEGSETQYF
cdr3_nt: TGCGCCAGCAGCTCCCCGGAGGAGGGTTCGGAGACCCAGTACTTC

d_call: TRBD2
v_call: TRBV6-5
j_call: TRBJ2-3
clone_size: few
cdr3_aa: CASSSIFAGGGNTQYF
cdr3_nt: TGTGCCAGCAGTTCTATTTTCGCGGGGGGCGGGAATACGCAGTATTTT

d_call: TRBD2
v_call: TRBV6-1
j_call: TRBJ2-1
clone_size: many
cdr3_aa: CASSERGGSNNEQFF
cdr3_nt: TGTGCCAGCAGTGAACGGGGGGGGAGCAACAATGAGCAGTTCTTC

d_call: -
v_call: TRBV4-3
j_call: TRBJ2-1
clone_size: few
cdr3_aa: CASSHEGNEQFF
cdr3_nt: TGCGCCAGCAGCCATGAGGGCAATGAGCAGTTCTTC

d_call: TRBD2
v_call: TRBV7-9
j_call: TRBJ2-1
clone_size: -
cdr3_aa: CASSLIAGGPGEQFF
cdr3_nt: TGTGCCAGCAGCTTAATAGCGGGAGGGCCGGGCGAGCAGTTCTTC

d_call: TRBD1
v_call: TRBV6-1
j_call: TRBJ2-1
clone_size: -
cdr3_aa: CASSGGTALSYNEQFF
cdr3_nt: TGTGCCAGCAGTGGAGGGACAGCCCTTTCCTACAATGAGCAGTTCTTC

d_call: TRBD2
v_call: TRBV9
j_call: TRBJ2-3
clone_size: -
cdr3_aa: CASSGERLAGDTQYF
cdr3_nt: TGTGCCAGCAGTGGGGAACGACTAGCGGGAGATACGCAGTATTTT

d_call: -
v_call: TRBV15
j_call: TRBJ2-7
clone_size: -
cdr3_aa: CATSREGGVAYEQYF
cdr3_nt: TGTGCCACCAGCAGAGAAGGCGGCGTAGCCTACGAGCAGTACTTC

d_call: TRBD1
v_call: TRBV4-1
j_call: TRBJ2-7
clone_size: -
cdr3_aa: CASSQDWSQGADEQYF
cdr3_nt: TGCGCCAGCAGCCAAGATTGGTCCCAGGGGGCTGACGAGCAGTACTTC

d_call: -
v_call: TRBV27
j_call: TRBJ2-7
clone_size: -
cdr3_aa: CASSLDSSYEQYF
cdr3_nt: TGTGCCAGCAGCCTCGACAGTTCCTACGAGCAGTACTTC

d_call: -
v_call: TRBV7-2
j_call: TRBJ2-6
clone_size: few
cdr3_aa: CASRPHTGQSGANVLTF
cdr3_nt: TGTGCCAGCAGGCCACACACCGGACAGTCTGGGGCCAACGTCCTGACTTTC

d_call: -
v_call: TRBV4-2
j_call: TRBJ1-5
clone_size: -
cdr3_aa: CASSPGGQPQHF
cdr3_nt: TGTGCCAGCAGCCCGGGGGGTCAGCCCCAGCATTTT

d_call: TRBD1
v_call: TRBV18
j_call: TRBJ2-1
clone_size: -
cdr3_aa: CASSPGTGKINEQFF
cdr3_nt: TGTGCCAGCTCACCGGGGACAGGGAAGATCAATGAGCAGTTCTTC

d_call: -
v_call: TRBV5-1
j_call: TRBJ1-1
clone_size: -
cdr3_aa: CASSSRGNTEAFF
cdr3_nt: TGCGCCAGCAGCTCCAGGGGGAACACTGAAGCTTTCTTT

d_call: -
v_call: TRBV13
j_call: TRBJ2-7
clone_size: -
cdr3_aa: CASSLAGQGTNYEQYF
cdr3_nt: TGTGCCAGCAGCCTGGCGGGCCAGGGGACGAACTACGAGCAGTACTTC

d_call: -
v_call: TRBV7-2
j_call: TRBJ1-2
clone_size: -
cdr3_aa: CASSLVDSPHNYGYTF
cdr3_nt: TGTGCCAGCAGCTTAGTTGACAGCCCCCATAACTATGGCTACACCTTC

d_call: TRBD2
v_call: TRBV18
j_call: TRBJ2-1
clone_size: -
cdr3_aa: CASSPPGATSGRNEQFF
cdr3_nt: TGTGCCAGCTCACCACCAGGGGCGACTAGCGGGAGGAATGAGCAGTTCTTC

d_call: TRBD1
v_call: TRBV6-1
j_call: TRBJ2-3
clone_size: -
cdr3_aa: CASSAATGSDTQYF
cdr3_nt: TGTGCCAGCAGCGCTGCGACAGGGTCCGATACGCAGTATTTT

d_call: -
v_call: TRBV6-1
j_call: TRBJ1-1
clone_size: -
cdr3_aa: CASSAQELSEAFF
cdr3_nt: TGTGCCAGCAGTGCACAGGAGCTGAGTGAAGCTTTCTTT

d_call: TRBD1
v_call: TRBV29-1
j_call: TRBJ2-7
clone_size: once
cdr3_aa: CSVRQGPYEQYF
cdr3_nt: TGCAGCGTGCGACAGGGCCCCTACGAGCAGTACTTC

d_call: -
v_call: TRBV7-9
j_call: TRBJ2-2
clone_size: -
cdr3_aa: CASSLVGGTERGGELFF
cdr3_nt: TGTGCCAGCAGCCTGGTGGGGGGAACCGAAAGAGGAGGGGAGCTGTTTTTT

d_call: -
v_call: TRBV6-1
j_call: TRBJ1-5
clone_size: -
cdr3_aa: CASSERQVYSNQPQHF
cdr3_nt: TGTGCCAGCAGTGAGAGACAGGTATATAGCAATCAGCCCCAGCATTTT

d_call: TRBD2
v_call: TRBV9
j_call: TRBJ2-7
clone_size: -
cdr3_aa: CASSPGTSWGEQYF
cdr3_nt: TGTGCCAGCAGCCCGGGGACTAGCTGGGGCGAGCAGTACTTC

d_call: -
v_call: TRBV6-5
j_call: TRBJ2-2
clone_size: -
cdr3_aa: CASRGGGANTGELFF
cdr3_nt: TGTGCCAGCAGAGGAGGGGGCGCGAACACCGGGGAGCTGTTTTTT

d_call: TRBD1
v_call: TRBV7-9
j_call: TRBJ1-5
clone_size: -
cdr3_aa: CASSSPTGSTQPQHF
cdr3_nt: TGTGCCAGCAGCTCCCCGACAGGGTCCACTCAGCCCCAGCATTTT

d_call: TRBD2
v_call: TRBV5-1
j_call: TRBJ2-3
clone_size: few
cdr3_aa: CASSFLAGATDTQYF
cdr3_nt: TGCGCCAGCAGCTTTCTGGCGGGAGCGACAGATACGCAGTATTTT

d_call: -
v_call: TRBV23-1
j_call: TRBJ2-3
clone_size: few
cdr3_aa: CASSQQGERTDTQYF
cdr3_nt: TGCGCCAGCAGTCAACAGGGCGAGCGCACAGATACGCAGTATTTT

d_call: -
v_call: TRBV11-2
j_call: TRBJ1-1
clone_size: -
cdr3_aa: CASSLTDTEAFF
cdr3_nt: TGTGCCAGCAGCTTAACAGACACTGAAGCTTTCTTT

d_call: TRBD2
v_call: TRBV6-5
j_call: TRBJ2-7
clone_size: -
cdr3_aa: CASSYLAGGYEQYF
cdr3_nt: TGTGCCAGCAGTTACTTAGCGGGGGGCTACGAGCAGTACTTC

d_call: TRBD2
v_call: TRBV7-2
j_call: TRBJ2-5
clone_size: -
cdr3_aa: CASRKTSAQETQYF
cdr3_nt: TGTGCCAGCAGGAAGACTAGCGCACAAGAGACCCAGTACTTC

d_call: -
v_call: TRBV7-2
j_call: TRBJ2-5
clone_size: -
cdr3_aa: CASSFQGNGETQYF
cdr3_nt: TGTGCCAGCAGCTTTCAGGGGAACGGAGAGACCCAGTACTTC

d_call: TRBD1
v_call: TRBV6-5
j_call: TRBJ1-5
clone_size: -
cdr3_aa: CASSYAQGADPQHF
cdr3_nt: TGTGCCAGCAGTTATGCCCAGGGGGCCGATCCCCAGCATTTT

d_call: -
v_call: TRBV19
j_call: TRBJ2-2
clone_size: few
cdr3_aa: CASTGQLTGELFF
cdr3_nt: TGTGCCAGTACCGGACAGCTAACCGGGGAGCTGTTTTTT

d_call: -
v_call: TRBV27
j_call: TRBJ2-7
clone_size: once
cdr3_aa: CASSPRQGPSYEQYF
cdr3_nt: TGTGCCAGCAGTCCCAGGCAGGGGCCCTCCTACGAGCAGTACTTC

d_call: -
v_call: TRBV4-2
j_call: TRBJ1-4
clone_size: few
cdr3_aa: CASSQERDNEKLFF
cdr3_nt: TGTGCCAGCAGCCAGGAGCGGGATAATGAAAAACTGTTTTTT

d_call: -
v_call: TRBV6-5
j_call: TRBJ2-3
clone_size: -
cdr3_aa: CASSNRPVQGHTQYF
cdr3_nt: TGTGCCAGCAGTAATCGCCCCGTACAGGGTCATACGCAGTATTTT

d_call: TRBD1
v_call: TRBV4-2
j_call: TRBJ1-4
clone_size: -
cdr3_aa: CASSQDTGQDYEKLFF
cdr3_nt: TGTGCCAGCAGCCAAGATACGGGACAGGACTATGAAAAACTGTTTTTT

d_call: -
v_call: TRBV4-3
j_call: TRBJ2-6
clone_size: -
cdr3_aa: CASSQVRGTGANVLTF
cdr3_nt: TGCGCCAGCAGCCAAGTGAGGGGGACTGGGGCCAACGTCCTGACTTTC

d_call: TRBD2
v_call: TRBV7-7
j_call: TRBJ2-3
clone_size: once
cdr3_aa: CASSLRIGAGGTDTQYF
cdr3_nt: TGTGCCAGCAGCTTAAGGATTGGAGCGGGAGGAACAGATACGCAGTATTTT

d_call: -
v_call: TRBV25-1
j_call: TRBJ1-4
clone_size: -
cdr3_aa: CASSIGEKLFF
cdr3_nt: TGTGCCAGCAGCATCGGTGAAAAACTGTTTTTT

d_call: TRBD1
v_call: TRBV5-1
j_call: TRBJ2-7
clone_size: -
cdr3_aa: CASSPGAPGEQGVSYEQYF
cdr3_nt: TGCGCCAGCAGCCCAGGAGCCCCGGGTGAGCAGGGGGTCTCCTACGAGCAGTACTTC

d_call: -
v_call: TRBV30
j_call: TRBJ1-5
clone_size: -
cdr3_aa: CAWSGGGSQHF
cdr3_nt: TGTGCCTGGAGTGGAGGGGGATCCCAGCATTTT

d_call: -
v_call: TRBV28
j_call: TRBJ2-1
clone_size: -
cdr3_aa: CASSLYNEQFF
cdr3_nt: TGTGCCAGCAGTCTATACAATGAGCAGTTCTTC

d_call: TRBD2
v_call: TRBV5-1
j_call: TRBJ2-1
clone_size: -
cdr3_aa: CASSLAPPAGDNEQLF
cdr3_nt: TGCGCCAGCAGCTTGGCCCCCCCAGCGGGGGACAATGAGCAGCTCTTC